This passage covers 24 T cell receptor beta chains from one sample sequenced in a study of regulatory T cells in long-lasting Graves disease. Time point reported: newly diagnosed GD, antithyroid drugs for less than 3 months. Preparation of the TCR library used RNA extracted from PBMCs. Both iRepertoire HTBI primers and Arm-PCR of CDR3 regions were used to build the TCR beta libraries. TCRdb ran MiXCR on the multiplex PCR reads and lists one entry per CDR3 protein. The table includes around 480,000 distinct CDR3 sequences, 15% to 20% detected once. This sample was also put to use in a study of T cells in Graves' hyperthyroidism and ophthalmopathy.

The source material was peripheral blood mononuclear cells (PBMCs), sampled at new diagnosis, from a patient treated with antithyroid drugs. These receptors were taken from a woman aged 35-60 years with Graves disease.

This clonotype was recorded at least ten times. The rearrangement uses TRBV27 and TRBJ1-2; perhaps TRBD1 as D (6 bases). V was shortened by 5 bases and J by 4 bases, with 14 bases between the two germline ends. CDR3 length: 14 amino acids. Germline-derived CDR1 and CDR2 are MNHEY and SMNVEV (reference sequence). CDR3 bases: TGTGCCAGCAGTCCCGGAGGGGGAGCCTATGGCTACACCTTC. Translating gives CASSPGGGAYGYTF.

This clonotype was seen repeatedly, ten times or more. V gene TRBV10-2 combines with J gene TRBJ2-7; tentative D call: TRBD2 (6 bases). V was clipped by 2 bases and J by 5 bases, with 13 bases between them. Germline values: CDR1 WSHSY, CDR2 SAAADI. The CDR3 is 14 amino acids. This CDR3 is CASSEVGGPDEQYF. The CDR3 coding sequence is TGCGCCAGCAGTGAGGTGGGGGGACCGGACGAGCAGTACTTC.

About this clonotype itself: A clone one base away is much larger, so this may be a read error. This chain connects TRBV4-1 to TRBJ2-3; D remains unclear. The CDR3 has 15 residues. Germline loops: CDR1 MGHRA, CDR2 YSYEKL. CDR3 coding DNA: TGCGCCAGCAGCCAAAGGACCTACCCCACAGATACGCGGTATTTT. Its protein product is CASSQRTYPTDTRYF.

The CDR3 DNA reads TGTGCCAGCAGCGTAGGCGCGGGGGCGAGCACAGATACGCAGTATTTT. Its protein product is CASSVGAGASTDTQYF. The chain carries TRBV9 and TRBJ2-3, with D perhaps matching TRBD2 (7 bases). Germline V gene lookup returns CDR1 SGDLS and CDR2 YYNGEE. The CDR3 covers 16 residues. The V end was cut by 0 bases, the J end by 0 bases, with 11 bases between.

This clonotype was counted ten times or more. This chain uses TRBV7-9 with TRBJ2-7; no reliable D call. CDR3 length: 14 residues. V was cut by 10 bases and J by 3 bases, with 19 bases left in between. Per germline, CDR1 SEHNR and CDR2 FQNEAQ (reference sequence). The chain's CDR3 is CATKLTEASYEQYF. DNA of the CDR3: TGTGCCACAAAACTCACAGAGGCCAGCTACGAGCAGTACTTC.

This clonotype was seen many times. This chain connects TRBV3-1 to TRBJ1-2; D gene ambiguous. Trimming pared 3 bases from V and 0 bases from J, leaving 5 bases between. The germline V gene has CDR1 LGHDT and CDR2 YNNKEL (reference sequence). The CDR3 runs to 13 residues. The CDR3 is CASSHKANYGYTF. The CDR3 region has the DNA TGTGCCAGCAGCCACAAAGCTAACTATGGCTACACCTTC.

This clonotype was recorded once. CDR3 in DNA: TGTGCCAGCGGAACGGATGATAATTCACCCCTCCACTTT. Its translation is CASGTDDNSPLHF. The chain couples TRBV6-2 or TRBV6-3 to TRBJ1-6; D ambiguous. Trimming removed 8 bases from V and 5 bases from J, with 10 bases in between. Germline V CDR1 and CDR2: MNHEY, SVGEGT. The CDR3 consists of 13 residues.

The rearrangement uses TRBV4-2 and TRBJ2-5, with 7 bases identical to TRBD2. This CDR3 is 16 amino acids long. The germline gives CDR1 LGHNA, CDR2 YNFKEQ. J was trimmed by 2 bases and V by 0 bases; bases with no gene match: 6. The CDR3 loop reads CASSQERGGGQETQYF. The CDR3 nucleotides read TGTGCCAGCAGCCAAGAGCGTGGGGGGGGTCAAGAGACCCAGTACTTC.

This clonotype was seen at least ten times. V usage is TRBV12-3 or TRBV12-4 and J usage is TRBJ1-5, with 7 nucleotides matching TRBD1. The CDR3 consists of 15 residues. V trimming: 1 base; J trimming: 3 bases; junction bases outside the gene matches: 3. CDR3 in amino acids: CASSLGGTVNQPQHF. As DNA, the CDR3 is TGTGCCAGCAGTTTAGGCGGGACAGTCAATCAGCCCCAGCATTTT.

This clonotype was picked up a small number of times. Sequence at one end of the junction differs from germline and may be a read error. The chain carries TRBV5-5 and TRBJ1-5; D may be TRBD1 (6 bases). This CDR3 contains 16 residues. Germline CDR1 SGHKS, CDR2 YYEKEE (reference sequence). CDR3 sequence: CASSFGGPSSNQPQHF. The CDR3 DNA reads TGCGCCAGCAGCTTCGGGGGGCCATCTAGCAATCAGCCCCAGCATTTT.

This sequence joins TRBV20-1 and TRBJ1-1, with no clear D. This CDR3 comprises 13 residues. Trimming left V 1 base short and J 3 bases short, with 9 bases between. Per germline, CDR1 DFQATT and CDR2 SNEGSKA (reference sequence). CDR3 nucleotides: TGCAGTGCTAGAGTGCCCGGGGACACTGAAGCTTTCTTT. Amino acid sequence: CSARVPGDTEAFF.

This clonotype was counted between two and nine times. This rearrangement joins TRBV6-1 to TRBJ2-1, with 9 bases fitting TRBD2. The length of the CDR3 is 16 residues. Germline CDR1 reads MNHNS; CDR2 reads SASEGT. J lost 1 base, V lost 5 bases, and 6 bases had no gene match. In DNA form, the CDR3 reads TGTGCCAGCAGTACAGCGGGGGGATTGTCCTACAATGAGCAGTTCTTC. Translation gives CASSTAGGLSYNEQFF.

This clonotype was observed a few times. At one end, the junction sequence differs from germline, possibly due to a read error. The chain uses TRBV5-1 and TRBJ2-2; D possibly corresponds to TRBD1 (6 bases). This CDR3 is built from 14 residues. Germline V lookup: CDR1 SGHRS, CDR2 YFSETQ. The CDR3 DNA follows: TGTGCCAGCTCCGGGACACTGAACACCGGGGAGCTGTTTTTT. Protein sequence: CASSGTLNTGELFF.

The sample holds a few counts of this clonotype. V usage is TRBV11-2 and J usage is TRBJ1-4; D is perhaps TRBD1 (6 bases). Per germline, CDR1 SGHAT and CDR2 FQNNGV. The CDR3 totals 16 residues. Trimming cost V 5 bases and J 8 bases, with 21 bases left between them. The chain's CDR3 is CASSPTRGQREEKLFF. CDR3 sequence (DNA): TGTGCCAGCAGCCCTACACGGGGGCAAAGGGAGGAAAAACTGTTTTTT.

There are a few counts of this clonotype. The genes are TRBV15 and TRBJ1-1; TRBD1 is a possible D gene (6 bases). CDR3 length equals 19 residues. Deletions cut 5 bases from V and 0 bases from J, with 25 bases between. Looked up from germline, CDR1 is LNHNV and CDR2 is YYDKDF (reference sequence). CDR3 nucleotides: TGTGCCACCAGCGCAATAGGGGCAATAAGGGGGAGGATGAACACTGAAGCTTTCTTT. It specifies CATSAIGAIRGRMNTEAFF.

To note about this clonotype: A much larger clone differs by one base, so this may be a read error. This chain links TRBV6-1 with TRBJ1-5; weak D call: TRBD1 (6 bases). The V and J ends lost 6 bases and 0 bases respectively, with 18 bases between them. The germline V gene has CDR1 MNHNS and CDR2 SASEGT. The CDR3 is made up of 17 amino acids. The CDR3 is CASRATGIPCSNQPQHF. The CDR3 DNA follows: TGTGCCAGCAGGGCAACAGGGATCCCATGTAGCAATCAGCCCCAGCATTTT.

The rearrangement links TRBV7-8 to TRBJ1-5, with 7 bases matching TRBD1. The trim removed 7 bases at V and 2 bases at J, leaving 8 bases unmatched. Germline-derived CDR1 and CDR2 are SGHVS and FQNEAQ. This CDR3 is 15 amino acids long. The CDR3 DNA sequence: TGTGCCAGCACGAGTGGCAGGGGGGGCAATCAGCCCCAGCATTTT. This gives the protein CASTSGRGGNQPQHF.

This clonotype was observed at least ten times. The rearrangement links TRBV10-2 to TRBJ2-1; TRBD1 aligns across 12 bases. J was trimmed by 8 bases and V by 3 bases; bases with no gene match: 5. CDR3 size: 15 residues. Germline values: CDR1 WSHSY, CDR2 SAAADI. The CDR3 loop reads CASSEGTGGMYEQFF. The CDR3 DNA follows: TGCGCCAGCAGTGAAGGGACAGGGGGCATGTATGAGCAGTTCTTC.

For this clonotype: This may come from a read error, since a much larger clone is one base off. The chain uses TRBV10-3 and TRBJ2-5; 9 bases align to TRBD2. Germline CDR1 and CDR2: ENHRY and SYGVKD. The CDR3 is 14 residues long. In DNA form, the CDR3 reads TGTGCCACCACGGGGCTAGCGGGGCAAGAGATCCAGTACTTC. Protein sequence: CATTGLAGQEIQYF.

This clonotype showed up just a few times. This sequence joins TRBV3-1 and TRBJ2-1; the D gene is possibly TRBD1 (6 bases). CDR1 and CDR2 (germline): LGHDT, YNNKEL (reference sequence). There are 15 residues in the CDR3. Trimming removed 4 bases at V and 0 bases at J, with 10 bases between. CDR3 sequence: CASSRTASSYNEQFF. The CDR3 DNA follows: TGTGCCAGCAGCCGGACAGCTAGCTCCTACAATGAGCAGTTCTTC.

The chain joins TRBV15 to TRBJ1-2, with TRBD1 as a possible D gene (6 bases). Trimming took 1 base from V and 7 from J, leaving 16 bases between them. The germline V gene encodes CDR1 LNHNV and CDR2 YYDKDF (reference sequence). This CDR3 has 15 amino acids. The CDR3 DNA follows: TGTGCCACCAGCAGAGCGGGGGCGGTAACTGGTGGCTACACCTTC. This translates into CATSRAGAVTGGYTF.

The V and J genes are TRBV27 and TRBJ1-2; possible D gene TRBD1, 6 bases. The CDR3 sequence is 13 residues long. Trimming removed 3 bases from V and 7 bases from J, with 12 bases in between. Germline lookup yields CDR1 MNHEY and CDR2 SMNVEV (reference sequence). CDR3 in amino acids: CASSLGGASGYTF. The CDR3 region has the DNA TGTGCCAGCAGTTTGGGGGGGGCGAGTGGCTACACCTTC.

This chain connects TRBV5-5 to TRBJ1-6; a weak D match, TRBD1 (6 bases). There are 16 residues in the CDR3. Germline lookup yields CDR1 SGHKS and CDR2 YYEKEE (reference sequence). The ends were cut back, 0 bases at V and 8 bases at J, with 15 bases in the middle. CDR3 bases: TGTGCCAGCAGCTTGGGGTCATGGGGGGCCGATTCACCCCTCCACTTT. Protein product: CASSLGSWGADSPLHF.

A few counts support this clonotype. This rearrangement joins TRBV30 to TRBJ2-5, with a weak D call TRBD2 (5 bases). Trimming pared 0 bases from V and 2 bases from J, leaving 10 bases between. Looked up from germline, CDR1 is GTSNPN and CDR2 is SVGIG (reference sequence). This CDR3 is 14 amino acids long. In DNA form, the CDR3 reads TGTGCCTGGAGTGTAAGAGGGAAACAAGAGACCCAGTACTTC. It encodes CAWSVRGKQETQYF.